A single sample is the source of the 9 T cell receptor beta chains below, sequenced in a study of blood T cells in healthy people across ages. The authors ran a second PCR of about 7 to 11 cycles using a sample-barcoded 5' primer and a J-beta primer mix. TCRdb passed the 5' RACE reads through MiXCR, listing each CDR3 protein once. The sample lists roughly 800,000 distinct CDR3 sequences; roughly 64% were seen once. The specimen was blood. The receptor source for this set is a man under 40 in good health.

J is TRBJ2-5 and V is TRBV28; weak D call: TRBD2 (5 bases). TRBJ2-7 matches the DNA end more closely, so the J call is doubtful. CDR3 length: 15 amino acids. The germline V gene has CDR1 MDHEN and CDR2 SYDVKM. CDR3 sequence: CASSPTGPGVYEQYF. The CDR3 coding sequence is TGTGCCAGCAGTCCGACCGGACCCGGGGTCTACGAGCAGTACTTC.

The genes are TRBV2 and TRBJ2-3; maybe TRBD1 (6 bases). The CDR3 has 15 residues. Per germline, CDR1 SNHLY and CDR2 FYNNEI. Between the trimmed V and J ends, which lost 6 bases and 6 bases, there was a span of 19 bases. In nucleotides, the CDR3 is TGTGCCAGCAGCAGAGGACAGCCAGGGAGTGATACGCAGTATTTT. Translated, it gives CASSRGQPGSDTQYF.

This clonotype has more than one count but fewer than ten. The chain employs TRBV4-2 and TRBJ2-7; D ambiguous. From germline, CDR1 is LGHNA and CDR2 YNFKEQ. There are 15 residues in the CDR3. Trimming left V 1 base short and J 3 bases short, with 13 bases between. CDR3 sequence: CASSQADYESYEQYF. DNA of the CDR3: TGTGCCAGCAGCCAAGCCGATTACGAGAGCTACGAGCAGTACTTC.

The rearrangement uses TRBV29-1 and TRBJ2-3; 8 positions match TRBD1. The CDR3 runs to 13 residues. The V gene end was trimmed by 7 bases and the J gene end by 1 base; junction bases not matched to a gene: 4. Per germline, CDR1 SQVTM and CDR2 ANQGSEA. The CDR3 nucleotides are TGCAGCGAGAAGGGACAGGGCACAGATACGCAGTATTTT. It is translated as CSEKGQGTDTQYF.

This clonotype occurred a few times. The V gene is TRBV21-1, the J gene TRBJ2-5; the DNA was not used to check the table's D call, TRBD1. TRBV21-1 is reported as a pseudogene. CDR3 length: 16 residues. The CDR3 protein is CASSVNRVLDLETQYF. Written as DNA, the CDR3 is TGTGCCAGCAGCGTGAACAGGGTACTAGACTTGGAGACCCAGTACTTC.

V and J are TRBV9 and TRBJ2-3; 10 bases match TRBD2. V gave up 3 bases and J gave up 4 bases; unmatched junction bases: 14. The CDR3 sequence is 18 residues long. Per germline, CDR1 SGDLS and CDR2 YYNGEE. The CDR3 here is CASSGGRSSGRGADTQYF. For the CDR3, the DNA is TGTGCCAGCAGCGGGGGTCGGTCTAGCGGGAGAGGAGCAGATACGCAGTATTTT.

For the CDR3, the DNA is TGTGCCAGCAGCTTGGACAGGTGGTACGAGCAGTACTTC. Its protein product is CASSLDRWYEQYF. The rearrangement links TRBV7-9 to TRBJ2-7; 7 nucleotides agree with TRBD1. The trim removed 3 bases at V and 4 bases at J, leaving 3 bases unmatched. The CDR3 is 13 residues long. The germline V gene encodes CDR1 SEHNR and CDR2 FQNEAQ (reference sequence).

The CDR3 DNA follows: TGTGCCAGCGCTCCGGGCTACCCGGTGAATGAGCAGTTCTTC. This gives the protein CASAPGYPVNEQFF. This rearrangement joins TRBV9 to TRBJ2-1; D uncertain. The ends were cut back, 7 bases at V and 7 bases at J, with 18 bases in the middle. The CDR3 is 14 amino acids. The germline V gene encodes CDR1 SGDLS and CDR2 YYNGEE.

The rearrangement uses TRBV15 and TRBJ2-7; D gene unclear. The germline V gene encodes CDR1 LNHNV and CDR2 YYDKDF (reference sequence). This CDR3 has 15 residues. V dropped 0 bases and J dropped 5 bases, with 14 bases sitting between them. CDR3 nucleotides: TGTGCCACCAGCAGAGATAAGGGTAGATTGGACGAGCAGTACTTC. Translating it yields CATSRDKGRLDEQYF.